What follows is one T cell receptor (beta chain) and its context. The CDR3 loop spans 16 amino acids. V shed 4 bases and J 6 bases; nucleotides not matched to a gene: 14. CDR1 is ENHRY, CDR2 SYGVKD, per germline. The donors (healthy individuals) were bone marrow donors. Vbeta (60) and Jbeta (13) primers were used in the PCR. Here immunoSEQ multiplex PCR was the method, and the copy in TCRdb shows in-frame clones only, minus some. The sample has some 90,000 clones; roughly 77% are singletons. This sample was included in a study of cytomegalovirus exposure and HLA in healthy donors. Sequencing was done on a sample of PBMCs. The TCR comes from a man aged 40-49 years in good health and CMV-seronegative. V gene TRBV10-3 combines with J gene TRBJ2-7; 8 nucleotides align to TRBD2. The CDR3 nucleotides are TGTGCCATCAGTGCGGGTCTCGGACTAGCAGCGCGCGAGCAGTACTTC. Encoded protein: CAISAGLGLAAREQYF.